Listed here are 21 T cell receptor beta chains from one sample, sequenced in a study of vaccination effects on CD4 cells after COVID-19. Subsequent to roughly 9 days of culture, CD4+ T cells were isolated. Their antigens are not known. The repertoire was sequenced with immunoSEQ multiplex PCR; TCRdb's copy has only in-frame clones and lacks some. The table includes about 46,000 clones, 74% detected once. The sequenced sample was CD4+ T cells from PBMCs cultured without peptide, obtained before COVID-19 vaccination. These receptors originate from a human donor who had a prior SARS-CoV-2 infection.

The chain combines TRBV30 with TRBJ1-3; D remains ambiguous. Germline V lookup: CDR1 GTSNPN, CDR2 SVGIG (reference sequence). The CDR3 is made up of 13 amino acids. Deletions cut 0 bases from V and 0 bases from J, with 3 bases between. CDR3 residues: CAWSVHSGNTIYF. DNA of the CDR3: TGTGCCTGGAGTGTTCACTCTGGAAACACCATATATTTT. Using reference TRBV30 and TRBJ1-3 for the parts outside the CDR3, the full variable domain is SQTIHQWPATLVQPVGSPLSLECTVEGTSNPNLYWYRQAAGRGLQLLFYSVGIGQISSEVPQNLSASRPQDRQFILSSKKLLLSDSGFYLCAWSVHSGNTIYFGEGSWLTVV.

The J gene is TRBJ1-4, the V gene TRBV7-9; the D gene is possibly TRBD1 (5 bases). The CDR3 has 13 amino acids. Trimming removed 1 base at V and 7 bases at J, with 7 bases between. Germline V gene sequence: CDR1 SEHNR, CDR2 FQNEAQ (reference sequence). The CDR3 reads CASSLGGVEKLFF. CDR3 nucleotide sequence: TGTGCCAGCAGCTTAGGGGGGGTTGAAAAACTGTTTTTT.

This chain joins TRBV5-1 and TRBJ2-5; 7 positions match TRBD1. Trimming at V came to 3 bases and at J to 2 bases, leaving 4 bases not matched to a gene. The CDR3 extends over 14 amino acids. Germline V CDR1 and CDR2: SGHRS, YFSETQ. This CDR3 is CASSSPGQQETQYF. DNA for the CDR3: TGCGCCAGCAGCTCACCGGGACAGCAAGAGACCCAGTACTTC. Based on the CDR3 plus reference TRBV5-1 and TRBJ2-5, the full variable domain is KAGVTQTPRYLIKTRGQQVTLSCSPISGHRSVSWYQQTPGQGLQFLFEYFSETQRNKGNFPGRFSGRQFSNSRSEMNVSTLELGDSALYLCASSSPGQQETQYFGPGTRLLVL.

The rearrangement links TRBV20-1 to TRBJ2-5, with TRBD2 matching 8 bases. CDR1 is DFQATT, CDR2 SNEGSKA, per germline (reference sequence). The CDR3 totals 11 residues. The DNA of the CDR3 is TGCAGCCCAGTCGGGGGGGGGACCCAGTACTTC. Its protein product is CSPVGGGTQYF.

This rearrangement joins TRBV6-5 to TRBJ2-3; possible D gene TRBD2, 7 bases. The CDR3 extends over 14 amino acids. Per germline, CDR1 MNHEY and CDR2 SVGAGI. V was shortened by 4 bases and J by 5 bases, with 13 bases between the two germline ends. The CDR3 sequence is CASSFGGGGDTQYF. The DNA of the CDR3 is TGTGCCAGCAGTTTTGGGGGAGGGGGAGATACGCAGTATTTT.

The rearrangement uses TRBV5-8 and TRBJ2-7; 11 bases map to TRBD2. The germline gives CDR1 SGHTS, CDR2 YDEGEE. J was trimmed by 7 bases and V by 3 bases; bases with no gene match: 18. The CDR3 has 18 amino acids. This chain's CDR3 is CASSSPVTLAGVSWEQYF. CDR3 nucleotides: TGTGCCAGCAGCTCTCCCGTTACACTAGCGGGAGTCTCCTGGGAGCAGTACTTC.

This clone came up a few times. The rearrangement links TRBV9 to TRBJ1-6; no definite D call. The V gene's germline CDR1 is SGDLS and CDR2 YYNGEE. The CDR3 sequence is 13 residues long. V was pared by 2 bases and J by 7 bases, with 7 bases between. The CDR3 reads CASSVGRNSPLHF. DNA for the CDR3: TGTGCCAGCAGCGTCGGGCGCAATTCACCCCTCCACTTT.

V usage is TRBV10-1 and J usage is TRBJ2-7; D not certain. Germline V gene lookup returns CDR1 WNHNN and CDR2 SYGVQD (reference sequence). Trimming took 4 bases from V and 6 from J, leaving 10 bases between them. The CDR3 runs 12 residues. The CDR3: CASSAKGSEQYF. CDR3 bases: TGCGCCAGCAGTGCCAAAGGCAGCGAGCAGTACTTC.

The V and J genes are TRBV18 and TRBJ2-6; D uncertain. This CDR3 spans 18 amino acids. V gave up 3 bases and J gave up 0 bases, with 15 bases separating them. Germline-derived CDR1 and CDR2 are KGHSH and LQKENI. The CDR3 DNA reads TGTGCCAGCTCACCCAGGCCCTCGTCAATCTCTGGGGCCAACGTCCTGACTTTC. Encoded protein: CASSPRPSSISGANVLTF.

The chain has TRBV4-2 and TRBJ2-7, with D hard to call. Germline V gene data show CDR1 as LGHNA and CDR2 as YNFKEQ. The CDR3 contains 16 residues. V was cut by 0 bases and J by 5 bases, with 17 bases left in between. The CDR3 spells CASSQDYGQARHEQYF. CDR3 nucleotide sequence: TGTGCCAGCAGCCAAGATTACGGCCAAGCCCGCCACGAGCAGTACTTC.

This rearrangement joins TRBV3-1 (or the pseudogene TRBV3-2) to TRBJ1-6; 7 nucleotides agree with TRBD1. This CDR3 region has 15 residues. The ends lost 1 base at V and 9 bases at J; junction bases unmatched: 6. CDR1 is LGHDT and CDR2 is YNNKEL in the germline V gene (reference sequence). CDR3 sequence (DNA): TGTGCCAGCAGCCAAGGACAGGGAATTTCTTCACCCCTCCACTTT. It translates to CASSQGQGISSPLHF.

A few counts support this clone. V is TRBV20-1 and J is TRBJ1-2, with D unclear. Germline loops: CDR1 DFQATT, CDR2 SNEGSKA (reference sequence). V lost 5 bases and J lost 3, with 7 bases in between. The CDR3 loop spans 11 amino acids. CDR3 DNA sequence: TGCAGTGCTGGCGGGGACTATGGCTACACCTTC. Its protein is CSAGGDYGYTF.

In its sample, this clone was seen once. This chain's CDR3 is CASHYRGQGDTEAFF. CDR3 sequence (DNA): TGTGCCAGCCATTACAGGGGGCAGGGGGACACTGAAGCTTTCTTT. The J gene is TRBJ1-1, the V gene TRBV11-3; 9 positions match TRBD1. Germline V lookup: CDR1 SGHNT, CDR2 YENEEA. The CDR3 is 15 amino acids. V was clipped by 8 bases and J by 3 bases; unmatched bases: 10.

The rearrangement uses TRBV10-3 and TRBJ2-2, with a possible D match to TRBD2 (5 bases). From germline, CDR1 is ENHRY and CDR2 SYGVKD. The CDR3 consists of 14 residues. V shed 4 bases and J shed 1 base, with 7 bases lying between them. Here the CDR3 DNA reads TGTGCCATCAGTGCACGGGGGAACACCGGGGAGCTGTTTTTT. Translation: CAISARGNTGELFF.

This chain joins TRBV18 and TRBJ2-1; 7 bases line up with TRBD2. J was trimmed by 9 bases and V by 3 bases; bases with no gene match: 8. Germline CDR1 reads KGHSH; CDR2 reads LQKENI. The CDR3 has 14 residues. In DNA, the CDR3 is TGTGCCAGCTCACCGAGACGGGTAGCGGGTGAGCAGTTCTTC. Amino acid sequence: CASSPRRVAGEQFF.

V gene TRBV25-1 combines with J gene TRBJ2-2; tentative D call: TRBD1 (6 bases). CDR3 length equals 15 residues. Germline CDR1 MGHDK, CDR2 SYGVNS. V lost 5 bases to trimming and J lost 4 bases, with 14 bases between them. Written as DNA, the CDR3 is TGTGCCAGCAGTCCAGAAGGGGGTTTCACCGGGGAGCTGTTTTTT. Translating gives CASSPEGGFTGELFF.

V usage is TRBV6-5 and J usage is TRBJ2-7; 11 nucleotides align to TRBD2. The trim removed 2 bases at V and 1 base at J, leaving 4 bases unmatched. In germline, CDR1 is MNHEY, CDR2 SVGAGI. CDR3 size: 16 residues. CDR3 loop: CASSYDGTSGSYEQYF. The DNA of the CDR3 is TGTGCCAGCAGTTACGATGGGACTAGCGGATCCTACGAGCAGTACTTC.

This chain uses TRBV9 with TRBJ2-4; 10 bases line up with TRBD1. Germline V lookup: CDR1 SGDLS, CDR2 YYNGEE. The V segment lost 4 bases and the J segment 0 bases; nucleotides outside the gene matches: 10. This CDR3 has 18 residues. The CDR3 spells CASSPGTGASLAKNIQYF. The CDR3 DNA sequence: TGTGCCAGCAGCCCGGGGACAGGGGCTAGTCTAGCCAAAAACATTCAGTACTTC. Complete variable domain (other parts from reference TRBV9 and TRBJ2-4): DSGVTQTPKHLITATGQRVTLRCSPRSGDLSVYWYQQSLDQGLQFLIQYYNGEERAKGNILERFSAQQFPDLHSELNLSSLELGDSALYFCASSPGTGASLAKNIQYFGAGTRLSVL.

The chain is built from TRBV27 and TRBJ2-4; D is ambiguous. V lost 10 bases and J lost 1, with 20 bases in between. The CDR3 runs 16 residues. CDR1 MNHEY and CDR2 SMNVEV come from the germline V gene (reference sequence). DNA for the CDR3: TGTGCCACCTCAGCTCTGGCTCTCGGGGCCAAAAACATTCAGTACTTC. This sequence encodes CATSALALGAKNIQYF.

This clone came up once. The chain employs TRBV4-1 and TRBJ1-2; the D is unclear. Trimming left V 3 bases short and J 7 bases short, with 24 bases between. The CDR3 totals 17 residues. Germline assignment: CDR1 MGHRA and CDR2 YSYEKL. CDR3 nucleotide sequence: TGCGCCAGCAGCCATATCCTCCCCGGACCTACCTCAACTGGCTACACCTTC. Protein sequence: CASSHILPGPTSTGYTF.

The chain is built from TRBV5-1 and TRBJ2-3; TRBD1 matches 8 bases. The trim removed 4 bases at V and 14 bases at J, leaving 12 bases unmatched. The CDR3 extends over 13 amino acids. Per germline, CDR1 SGHRS and CDR2 YFSETQ. This CDR3 is CASSLIPGQDLYF. CDR3 sequence (DNA): TGCGCCAGCAGCCTGATACCGGGACAGGATTTGTATTTT.